One sample yielded the 30 T cell receptor beta chains listed below, sequenced in a study of shared clonotypes between healthy human individuals. Some clones are missing from TCRdb's copy, which holds only in-frame ones; the method was immunoSEQ multiplex PCR. The sample carries 2.5 million or so clones, 90% to 95% recorded once. Sequencing was done on a sample of naive CD4+ T cells sorted from blood. Regarding subset: CD45RA+ positively selected. These receptors were collected from a man in his late teens or twenties in good health.

The gene calls are TRBV6-1 and TRBJ1-1; D possibly corresponds to TRBD1 (5 bases). The CDR3 is made up of 11 amino acids. Germline V gives CDR1 MNHNS, CDR2 SASEGT. V shed 6 bases and J shed 9 bases, with 11 bases lying between them. In DNA form, the CDR3 reads TGTGCCAGCAGGGAGGACAAGAAAGCTTTCTTT. The encoded protein is CASREDKKAFF.

This clone was counted a single time. This chain uses TRBV10-3 with TRBJ1-2, with TRBD1 matching over 8 bases. The length of the CDR3 is 16 residues. With 0 bases clipped from V and 5 bases from J, the junction kept 8 bases outside the gene matches. Germline CDR1 is ENHRY and CDR2 is SYGVKD. CDR3 in amino acids: CAISESGQGGEYGYTF. For the CDR3, the DNA is TGTGCCATCAGTGAGTCAGGACAGGGAGGGGAATATGGCTACACCTTC.

In nucleotides, the CDR3 is TGTGCCAGCAGGGCGTCGGGACGGAAAGAGACCCAGTACTTC. Translating it yields CASRASGRKETQYF. The chain carries TRBV6-5 and TRBJ2-5; possibly TRBD1 or TRBD2 for D (5 bases each). CDR3 length: 14 residues. Germline V gene lookup returns CDR1 MNHEY and CDR2 SVGAGI. Trimming cost V 6 bases and J 3 bases, with 14 bases left between them.

The table lists this clone with a count of one. The chain uses TRBV10-3 and TRBJ1-2, with a tentative D call TRBD1 (6 bases). This CDR3 has 12 amino acids. The V gene's germline CDR1 is ENHRY and CDR2 SYGVKD. V lost 7 bases to trimming and J lost 4 bases, with 10 bases between them. The CDR3 coding sequence is TGTGCCATCACGGACAGTACCTATGGCTACACCTTC. It encodes CAITDSTYGYTF.

In regard to this clone: The sample contains more than one DNA sequence encoding this CDR3. The rearrangement uses TRBV7-9 and TRBJ1-2; no clear D. The germline gives CDR1 SEHNR, CDR2 FQNEAQ (reference sequence). The CDR3 extends over 12 amino acids. Trimming removed 4 bases from V and 2 bases from J, with 5 bases in between. CDR3 nucleotide sequence: TGTGCCAGCAGCTCGATAAACTATGGCTACACCTTC. Translating gives CASSSINYGYTF. Supplemented by reference TRBV7-9 and TRBJ1-2, the full variable domain reads DTGVSQNPRHKITKRGQNVTFRCDPISEHNRLYWYRQTLGQGPEFLTYFQNEAQLEKSRLLSDRFSAERPKGSFSTLEIQRTEQGDSAMYLCASSSINYGYTFGSGTRLTVV.

V and J are TRBV5-4 and TRBJ2-7; 12 nucleotides line up with TRBD2. J was trimmed by 6 bases and V by 6 bases; bases with no gene match: 13. Germline lookup yields CDR1 SGHNT and CDR2 YYREEE (reference sequence). This CDR3 spans 16 amino acids. CDR3: CASTRKTSGSVGEQYF. The CDR3 nucleotides are TGTGCCAGCACCCGAAAGACTAGCGGGAGTGTGGGCGAGCAGTACTTC.

CDR3 loop: CASSTLAGGPGEQYF. DNA for the CDR3: TGTGCCAGCAGCACACTAGCGGGAGGGCCGGGGGAGCAGTACTTC. This chain uses TRBV7-2 with TRBJ2-7; TRBD2 aligns across 13 bases. V shed 5 bases, J shed 7 bases, and the junction held 8 bases outside the gene matches. The CDR3 length is 15 residues. Germline CDR1 SGHTA, CDR2 FQGNSA.

Of note for this clone: At one end, the junction sequence differs from germline, possibly due to a read error. Additional DNA sequences in this sample encode the identical CDR3. Here the CDR3 reads CASSPRLEAFF. In DNA, the CDR3 is TGTGCCAGCAGCCCTAGACTTGAAGCCTTCTTT. This chain joins TRBV11-2 and TRBJ1-1; D is unresolved. The CDR3 loop spans 11 amino acids. From germline, CDR1 is SGHAT and CDR2 FQNNGV.

This chain's CDR3 is CASSLAGGTSSGNTIYF. The CDR3, as DNA: TGTGCCAGCAGCTTAGCTGGAGGGACTAGCTCTGGAAACACCATATATTTT. The chain has TRBV7-6 and TRBJ1-3; D is possibly TRBD1 (5 bases). Per germline, CDR1 SGHVS and CDR2 FNYEAQ. Trimming removed 0 bases from V and 0 bases from J, with 12 bases in between. The CDR3 totals 17 residues. Variable domain in full (rest from reference TRBV7-6 and TRBJ1-3): GAGVSQSPRYKVTKRGQDVALRCDPISGHVSLYWYRQALGQGPEFLTYFNYEAQQDKSGLPNDRFSAERPEGSISTLTIQRTEQRDSAMYRCASSLAGGTSSGNTIYFGEGSWLTVV.

This clone was observed once. The chain has TRBV7-6 and TRBJ2-1; 7 nucleotides match TRBD1. J gave up 4 bases and V 7 bases, and 13 bases lay outside the gene matches. The CDR3 consists of 16 residues. CDR1 SGHVS and CDR2 FNYEAQ come from the germline V gene. The CDR3 DNA is TGTGCCAGCAATCCCGAGCGGACAGGACAATACAATGAGCAGTTCTTC. Its translation is CASNPERTGQYNEQFF. The complete variable domain, with remaining parts taken from reference TRBV7-6 and TRBJ2-1, reads GAGVSQSPRYKVTKRGQDVALRCDPISGHVSLYWYRQALGQGPEFLTYFNYEAQQDKSGLPNDRFSAERPEGSISTLTIQRTEQRDSAMYRCASNPERTGQYNEQFFGPGTRLTVL.

A word on this clone: This same CDR3 is encoded by further DNA sequences in the sample. The CDR3 bases are TGTGCCAGCAGAAGAGGGGGAAATCAGCCCCAGCATTTT. It encodes CASRRGGNQPQHF. V gene TRBV6-5 combines with J gene TRBJ1-5, with D maybe TRBD1 (6 bases). CDR1 is MNHEY and CDR2 is SVGAGI in the germline V gene. The CDR3 is made up of 13 amino acids. Trimming shortened V by 6 bases and J by 4 bases, and 10 bases separated the two germline ends.

The rearrangement links TRBV18 to TRBJ2-2; TRBD2 agrees at 13 bases. Per germline, CDR1 KGHSH and CDR2 LQKENI. The CDR3 spans 16 residues. J lost 5 bases, V lost 4 bases, and 4 bases had no gene match. CDR3 amino acids: CASSRTSGSETGELFF. The CDR3, as DNA: TGTGCCAGCTCACGGACTAGCGGGAGTGAGACCGGGGAGCTGTTTTTT. Combining the CDR3 with reference TRBV18 and TRBJ2-2 gives the whole variable domain NAGVMQNPRHLVRRRGQEARLRCSPMKGHSHVYWYRQLPEEGLKFMVYLQKENIIDESGMPKERFSAEFPKEGPSILRIQQVVRGDSAAYFCASSRTSGSETGELFFGEGSRLTVL.

Here the CDR3 reads CASSLLGGGSNQPQHF. The CDR3 DNA reads TGTGCCAGCAGCTTATTGGGGGGCGGGTCCAATCAGCCCCAGCATTTT. The V and J genes are TRBV7-8 and TRBJ1-5; possibly TRBD1 for D (6 bases). Germline V gene sequence: CDR1 SGHVS, CDR2 FQNEAQ. This CDR3 region has 16 residues. V was trimmed by 2 bases and J by 3 bases, leaving 14 bases between them. The full variable domain, its missing parts supplied by reference TRBV7-8 and TRBJ1-5, is GAGVSQSPRYKVAKRGQDVALRCDPISGHVSLFWYQQALGQGPEFLTYFQNEAQLDKSGLPSDRFFAERPEGSVSTLKIQRTQQEDSAVYLCASSLLGGGSNQPQHFGDGTRLSIL.

The chain carries TRBV14 and TRBJ2-2; the D gene is possibly TRBD2 (5 bases). Germline CDR1 SGHDN, CDR2 FVKESK. CDR3 size: 13 residues. V was pared by 1 base and J by 6 bases, with 6 bases between. DNA for the CDR3: TGTGCCAGCAGCCAAGGGACTCCCGGGGAGCTGTTTTTT. It specifies CASSQGTPGELFF.

The rearrangement joins TRBV7-2 to TRBJ2-7; D gene unclear. V lost 5 bases and J 1 base, leaving 12 bases between the germline ends. The CDR3 extends over 14 amino acids. Germline CDR1 is SGHTA and CDR2 is FQGNSA. The CDR3 sequence: CASSVGPRSYEQYF. The DNA of the CDR3 is TGTGCCAGCAGCGTCGGGCCCCGGTCCTACGAGCAGTACTTC. The full variable domain, rest sourced from reference TRBV7-2 and TRBJ2-7, is GAGVSQSPSNKVTEKGKDVELRCDPISGHTALYWYRQSLGQGLEFLIYFQGNSAPDKSGLPSDRFSAERTGGSVSTLTIQRTQQEDSAVYLCASSVGPRSYEQYFGPGTRLTVT.

About this clone itself: The identical CDR3 is also encoded by other nucleotide sequences in the sample. This rearrangement joins TRBV5-1 to TRBJ2-2, with D possibly matching TRBD2 (5 bases). Germline CDR1 reads SGHRS; CDR2 reads YFSETQ. This CDR3 contains 15 residues. The V and J ends lost 0 bases and 5 bases respectively, with 11 bases between them. The CDR3 DNA is TGCGCCAGCAGCTTGGAGGGAGCAGGTACCGGGGAGCTGTTTTTT. Encoded protein: CASSLEGAGTGELFF.

The CDR3 region has the DNA TGCGCCAGCAGCTTGGGGCGGGAGCTGTATTTT. Its protein product is CASSLGRELYF. The chain uses TRBV5-1 and TRBJ2-3; 7 bases match TRBD2. Germline V CDR1 and CDR2: SGHRS, YFSETQ. The length of the CDR3 is 11 residues. Germline trimming cut 0 bases from V and 14 bases from J; bases unmatched to any gene: 3.

This chain uses TRBV18 with TRBJ2-2; D remains unclear. CDR3 length: 13 residues. The germline V and J ends were trimmed by 4 bases and 2 bases, with 5 bases remaining between them. Germline CDR1 KGHSH, CDR2 LQKENI. DNA for the CDR3: TGTGCCAGCTCACAATTAAACACCGGGGAGCTGTTTTTT. Translation: CASSQLNTGELFF. Combining the CDR3 with reference TRBV18 and TRBJ2-2 gives the whole variable domain NAGVMQNPRHLVRRRGQEARLRCSPMKGHSHVYWYRQLPEEGLKFMVYLQKENIIDESGMPKERFSAEFPKEGPSILRIQQVVRGDSAAYFCASSQLNTGELFFGEGSRLTVL.

The rearrangement uses TRBV9 and TRBJ2-5; no reliable D call. The CDR3 loop spans 12 amino acids. The germline V gene encodes CDR1 SGDLS and CDR2 YYNGEE. V lost 4 bases, J lost 0 bases, and 4 bases lay in between. The CDR3, as DNA: TGTGCCAGCAGCCCTAACCAAGAGACCCAGTACTTC. This codes for CASSPNQETQYF.

The V call is TRBV11-3, the J call TRBJ2-1, with D perhaps matching TRBD1 or TRBD2 (5 bases each). The V gene's germline CDR1 is SGHNT and CDR2 YENEEA. This CDR3 comprises 13 residues. The V end was cut by 4 bases, the J end by 9 bases, with 13 bases between. This chain's CDR3 is CASSSPRDREQFF. DNA of the CDR3: TGTGCCAGCAGCTCGCCTAGGGACCGTGAGCAGTTCTTC.

The J gene is TRBJ1-2, the V gene TRBV25-1, with a weak D call TRBD1 (6 bases). The V gene lost 5 bases and the J gene lost 8 bases, with 15 bases spanning the gap. The CDR3 contains 13 residues. Germline-derived CDR1 and CDR2 are MGHDK and SYGVNS. CDR3 region: CASSRGGGLGYTF. The CDR3 nucleotides read TGTGCCAGCAGTCGGGGAGGGGGGCTCGGCTACACCTTC.

The chain links TRBV18 to TRBJ2-5; possibly TRBD1 for D (5 bases). The CDR3 spans 16 residues. Trimming left V 0 bases short and J 4 bases short, with 15 bases between. CDR1 and CDR2 (germline): KGHSH, LQKENI. The CDR3 reads CASSPPLVQGRETQYF. The CDR3 bases are TGTGCCAGCTCACCACCGTTGGTCCAGGGTAGAGAGACCCAGTACTTC.

This chain joins TRBV7-8 and TRBJ2-1; D is unclear. The CDR3 has 12 amino acids. The V gene lost 0 bases and the J gene lost 12 bases, with 9 bases spanning the gap. Germline CDR1 is SGHVS and CDR2 is FQNEAQ. CDR3 DNA: TGTGCCAGCAGCTTAGCTCTGCTGTGGCAGTTCTTC. Encoded protein: CASSLALLWQFF.

The chain employs TRBV2 and TRBJ1-6; D unclear. CDR3 size: 14 residues. The germline V gene encodes CDR1 SNHLY and CDR2 FYNNEI. V was pared by 7 bases and J by 7 bases, with 14 bases between. This CDR3 is CASTTDSPNSPLHF. The CDR3 coding sequence is TGTGCCAGCACTACAGACTCACCGAATTCACCCCTCCACTTT.

This clone was observed a single time. The rearrangement links TRBV11-2 to TRBJ2-3; D gene unclear. The CDR3 is made up of 14 amino acids. V dropped 2 bases and J dropped 2 bases, with 8 bases sitting between them. Germline V CDR1 and CDR2: SGHAT, FQNNGV. This CDR3 reads CASSLFLITDTQYF. The CDR3 DNA sequence: TGTGCCAGCAGCTTATTTCTTATCACAGATACGCAGTATTTT.

The J gene is TRBJ2-1, the V gene TRBV6-5; perhaps TRBD1 as D (5 bases). The CDR3 loop spans 16 amino acids. The V end was cut by 4 bases, the J end by 6 bases, with 19 bases between. The germline V gene encodes CDR1 MNHEY and CDR2 SVGAGI. CDR3 sequence reads: CASSFRSSPGANEQFF. As DNA, the CDR3 is TGTGCCAGCAGTTTTCGTAGCAGCCCTGGGGCCAATGAGCAGTTCTTC.

V is TRBV6-1 and J is TRBJ1-2, with TRBD1 matching 7 bases. This CDR3 spans 15 amino acids. CDR1 and CDR2 (germline): MNHNS, SASEGT. The V and J ends lost 0 bases and 4 bases, in that order; junction bases with no gene match: 5. This CDR3 is CASSEAGGQSYGYTF. DNA of the CDR3: TGTGCCAGCAGTGAAGCGGGGGGACAGTCCTATGGCTACACCTTC.

This chain connects TRBV12-5 to TRBJ2-7; D gene uncertain. This CDR3 contains 16 residues. The V end lost 0 bases, the J end lost 3 bases, and 15 bases lay between the germline ends. The germline CDR1 and CDR2 sequences are LGHNT and FRNRAP. CDR3 DNA: TGTGCTAGTGGTTTGGTAGTGAACCACTTAATCTACGAGCAGTACTTC. Encoded protein: CASGLVVNHLIYEQYF. Full variable domain (outside the CDR3, taken from reference TRBV12-5 and TRBJ2-7): DARVTQTPRHKVTEMGQEVTMRCQPILGHNTVFWYRQTMMQGLELLAYFRNRAPLDDSGMPKDRFSAEMPDATLATLKIQPSEPRDSAVYFCASGLVVNHLIYEQYFGPGTRLTVT.

Points on this clone: The identical CDR3 is also encoded by other nucleotide sequences in the sample. The V and J genes are TRBV6-5 and TRBJ2-2, with D hard to call. CDR3 length equals 14 residues. Trimming removed 1 base from V and 2 bases from J, with 5 bases in between. Germline V lookup: CDR1 MNHEY, CDR2 SVGAGI. The CDR3 spells CASSYWSNTGELFF. The CDR3 bases are TGTGCCAGCAGTTACTGGAGTAACACCGGGGAGCTGTTTTTT.

The rearrangement links TRBV19 to TRBJ2-5; 10 positions agree with TRBD2. In germline, CDR1 is LNHDA, CDR2 SQIVND (reference sequence). V gave up 2 bases and J gave up 1 base; unmatched junction bases: 10. The CDR3 runs to 18 residues. CDR3 in DNA: TGTGCCAGTAGTATAATGAGCGGGAGGGCCCTCGGCCAAGAGACCCAGTACTTC. It is translated as CASSIMSGRALGQETQYF.